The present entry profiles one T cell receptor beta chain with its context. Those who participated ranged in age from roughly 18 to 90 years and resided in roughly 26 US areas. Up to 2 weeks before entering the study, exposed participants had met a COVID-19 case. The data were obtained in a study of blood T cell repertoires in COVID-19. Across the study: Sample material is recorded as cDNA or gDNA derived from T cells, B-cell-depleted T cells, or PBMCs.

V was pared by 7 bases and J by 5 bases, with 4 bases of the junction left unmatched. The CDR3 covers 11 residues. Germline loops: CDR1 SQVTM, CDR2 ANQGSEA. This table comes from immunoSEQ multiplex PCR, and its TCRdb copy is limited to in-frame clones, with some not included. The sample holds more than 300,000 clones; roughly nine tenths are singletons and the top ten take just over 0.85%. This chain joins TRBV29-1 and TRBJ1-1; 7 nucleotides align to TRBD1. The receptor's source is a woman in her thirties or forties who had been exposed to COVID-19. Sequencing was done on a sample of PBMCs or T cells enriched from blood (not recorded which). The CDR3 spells CSANRGTEAFF. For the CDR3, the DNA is TGCAGCGCCAACAGGGGAACTGAAGCTTTCTTT.